Following are 17 T cell receptor beta chains from one sample sequenced in a study of T-cell memory formation after mild COVID-19. TCRdb called the 5' RACE reads again in MiXCR, with one record for every CDR3 protein. The table records 450,000 to 650,000 distinct CDR3 sequences, 20% of them present only once. The sequenced sample consisted of PBMCs or a T cell subset sorted from them (not recorded which). The receptors stem from an adult woman who had mild COVID-19 (a few samples of this study predate the infection). Cell type and time point are not known.

There are a few counts of this clonotype. The chain links TRBV7-8 to TRBJ2-3, with D perhaps TRBD2 (5 bases). CDR3 length: 13 amino acids. Trimming left V 6 bases short and J 3 bases short, with 10 bases between. Looked up from germline, CDR1 is SGHVS and CDR2 is FQNEAQ. CDR3 sequence reads: CASRLGLTDTQYF. DNA for the CDR3: TGTGCCAGCAGACTCGGACTGACAGATACGCAGTATTTT.

J is TRBJ2-3 and V is TRBV7-2; TRBD2 aligns across 7 bases. There are 14 residues in the CDR3. Trimming cost V 4 bases and J 2 bases; bases outside gene matches: 3. Looked up from germline, CDR1 is SGHTA and CDR2 is FQGNSA. The CDR3 sequence is CASSSGGSTDTQYF. The CDR3 DNA follows: TGTGCCAGCAGCTCGGGGGGATCCACAGATACGCAGTATTTT.

This clonotype appeared a few times. The chain carries TRBV7-2 and TRBJ1-3; D perhaps matches TRBD1 (5 bases). CDR3 size: 14 residues. V gave up 8 bases and J gave up 4 bases, with 15 bases separating them. Germline loops: CDR1 SGHTA, CDR2 FQGNSA. The CDR3 DNA is TGTGCCAGCGGGCCGGGACTCAGCGGAAACACCATATATTTT. This sequence encodes CASGPGLSGNTIYF.

The chain links TRBV10-3 to TRBJ2-1, with 7 bases fitting TRBD1. Germline CDR1 reads ENHRY; CDR2 reads SYGVKD. The J segment lost 7 bases and the V segment lost 8 bases, leaving 5 bases of the junction unmatched. This CDR3 spans 12 amino acids. The CDR3 sequence: CAIGIQGNEQFF. CDR3 sequence (DNA): TGTGCCATCGGTATACAGGGGAATGAGCAGTTCTTC.

This clonotype was seen a few times. This chain links TRBV7-8 with TRBJ2-1, with TRBD2 matching over 11 bases. This CDR3 region has 15 residues. Losses at the gene ends were 5 bases for V and 7 bases for J; bases not matched to a gene: 7. CDR1 is SGHVS and CDR2 is FQNEAQ in the germline V gene. CDR3: CASSPLAGGGNEQFF. CDR3 DNA sequence: TGTGCCAGCAGCCCCTTAGCGGGAGGGGGTAATGAGCAGTTCTTC.

The rearrangement uses TRBV4-2 and TRBJ2-3; no firm D call. Germline V gene sequence: CDR1 LGHNA, CDR2 YNFKEQ. The germline V and J ends were trimmed by 0 bases and 1 base, with 8 bases remaining between them. This CDR3 is 15 amino acids long. CDR3: CASSQEGARTDTQYF. CDR3 in DNA: TGTGCCAGCAGCCAAGAGGGTGCGCGCACAGATACGCAGTATTTT.

This clonotype occurred a few times. The gene calls are TRBV28 and TRBJ2-4; D gene uncertain. The CDR3 length is 13 residues. V lost 6 bases to trimming and J lost 10 bases, with 16 bases between them. Germline-derived CDR1 and CDR2 are MDHEN and SYDVKM. CDR3 protein: CASSFGRLVIQYF. CDR3 nucleotides: TGTGCCAGCAGCTTTGGAAGGCTCGTAATTCAGTACTTC.

The CDR3: CASSRRGNSNQPQHF. Written as DNA, the CDR3 is TGTGCCAGCAGTCGAAGGGGGAATAGCAATCAGCCCCAGCATTTT. The chain employs TRBV7-3 and TRBJ1-5, with D maybe TRBD1 (6 bases). Germline CDR1 reads SGHTA; CDR2 reads FQGTGA. This CDR3 comprises 15 residues. Trimming stripped 6 bases from V and 0 bases from J, with 12 bases between.

This rearrangement joins TRBV4-1 to TRBJ2-2; D is unclear. V lost 0 bases and J 4 bases, leaving 12 bases between the germline ends. The CDR3 runs to 16 residues. Per the germline V gene, CDR1 is MGHRA and CDR2 is YSYEKL. CDR3 sequence (DNA): TGCGCCAGCAGCCAAGAACCGCTAGTTTTCACCGGGGAGCTGTTTTTT. Amino acid sequence: CASSQEPLVFTGELFF.

The V gene is TRBV24-1, the J gene TRBJ2-1; D is possibly TRBD2 (6 bases). Per the germline V gene, CDR1 is KGHDR and CDR2 is SFDVKD. Trimming stripped 9 bases from V and 0 bases from J, with 17 bases between. The CDR3 sequence is 16 residues long. This chain's CDR3 is CATFRGAIFSYNEQFF. DNA of the CDR3: TGTGCCACCTTCCGCGGGGCGATCTTCTCCTACAATGAGCAGTTCTTC.

Ten or more counts support this clonotype. The chain uses TRBV11-3 and TRBJ2-1; no definite D call. The V and J ends lost 4 bases and 10 bases respectively, with 8 bases between them. Germline CDR1 reads SGHNT; CDR2 reads YENEEA. The CDR3 totals 11 residues. CDR3 sequence (DNA): TGTGCCAGCAGCTACCTCGGGGAGCAGTTCTTC. It codes for CASSYLGEQFF.

This chain links TRBV29-1 with TRBJ2-2, with TRBD2 matching 7 bases. The CDR3 is 13 amino acids. Germline V gene lookup returns CDR1 SQVTM and CDR2 ANQGSEA. J gave up 1 base and V 5 bases, and 1 base lay outside the gene matches. The CDR3 is CSVSGMNTGELFF. The CDR3 DNA reads as TGCAGCGTTAGCGGGATGAACACCGGGGAGCTGTTTTTT.

This chain uses TRBV19 with TRBJ1-5; weak D call: TRBD1 (5 bases). This CDR3 region has 13 residues. Trimming cost V 2 bases and J 5 bases, with 7 bases left between them. Germline V gene sequence: CDR1 LNHDA, CDR2 SQIVND (reference sequence). Written as DNA, the CDR3 is TGTGCCAGTAGTATAACCAGGGATCAGCCCCAGCATTTT. It is translated as CASSITRDQPQHF.

The chain uses TRBV6-2 or TRBV6-3 and TRBJ1-3; the D gene is possibly TRBD1 (5 bases). V gave up 10 bases and J gave up 0 bases, with 13 bases separating them. The CDR3 extends over 14 amino acids. CDR1 MNHEY and CDR2 SVGEGT come from the germline V gene. CDR3 DNA: TGTGCCACCGGGGGACCGTCCTCTGGAAACACCATATATTTT. This translates into CATGGPSSGNTIYF.

The chain is built from TRBV20-1 and TRBJ1-6; 9 nucleotides match TRBD1. Unmatched junction bases numbered 18, after V lost 6 bases and J lost 9 bases. CDR3 length: 17 amino acids. CDR1 is DFQATT, CDR2 SNEGSKA, per germline (reference sequence). CDR3 amino acids: CSARSARGQGRGSPLHF. In nucleotides, the CDR3 is TGCAGTGCCAGGTCGGCCCGTGGACAGGGGAGGGGTTCACCCCTCCACTTT.

This clonotype was recorded a few times. The chain has TRBV10-3 and TRBJ2-2; D might be TRBD1 (5 bases). Germline loops: CDR1 ENHRY, CDR2 SYGVKD. With 3 bases removed from V and 8 bases from J, the gap between germline ends came to 13 bases. This CDR3 has 14 residues. This CDR3 reads CAISEAGHAGELFF. CDR3 in DNA: TGTGCCATCAGTGAAGCAGGGCATGCAGGGGAGCTGTTTTTT.

This clonotype was seen only a few times. The chain uses TRBV18 and TRBJ1-1, with 11 bases that match TRBD1. V was pared by 2 bases and J by 7 bases, with 3 bases of the junction left unmatched. CDR1 and CDR2 from the germline V gene are KGHSH and LQKENI. This CDR3 contains 14 residues. CDR3: CASSPGTGGGEAFF. DNA for the CDR3: TGTGCCAGCTCACCAGGGACAGGGGGTGGTGAAGCTTTCTTT.